This T cell receptor beta chain was recovered during a study of T cells after yellow fever vaccination. Germline CDR1 is SGHRS and CDR2 is YFSETQ. Trimming stripped 4 bases from V and 7 bases from J, with 15 bases between. The CDR3 consists of 13 residues. This clonotype was recorded once. TCRdb used MiXCR to reprocess the 5' RACE reads, holding one entry per CDR3 protein. The sample has just under 600,000 distinct CDR3 sequences; 13% are singletons. The TCR originated in a man under 40 who received the YFV17D yellow fever vaccine. This chain joins TRBV5-1 and TRBJ2-7; D might be TRBD1 (6 bases). This sample comprised PBMCs, obtained on the day of the yellow fever booster vaccination. The CDR3 reads CASSVGSGEEQYF. The CDR3, as DNA: TGCGCCAGCAGCGTCGGGTCAGGGGAAGAGCAGTACTTC.